Below are 15 T cell receptor beta chains sequenced from a single sample in a study of early T cells in non-severe SARS-CoV-2 infection. Via MiXCR, TCRdb re-called the 5' RACE reads, giving one row per CDR3 protein. This table has 80,000 to 95,000 distinct CDR3 sequences, 10% to 15% appearing once. Sequencing was performed on whole blood. These receptors originate from an adult who was a healthcare worker with PCR-confirmed SARS-CoV-2 infection or an uninfected control (not recorded which).

V is TRBV2 and J is TRBJ2-2; TRBD2 matches at 11 bases. This CDR3 is 17 amino acids long. V shed 6 bases, J shed 4 bases, and the junction held 10 bases outside the gene matches. Germline V gene lookup returns CDR1 SNHLY and CDR2 FYNNEI. The CDR3 protein is CASRAQLAGVTTGELFF. The CDR3 coding sequence is TGTGCCAGCAGGGCACAACTAGCGGGAGTTACCACCGGGGAGCTGTTTTTT.

This clonotype was picked up many times. The rearrangement uses TRBV7-9 and TRBJ2-2; a possible D gene is TRBD2 (5 bases). V shed 2 bases and J shed 4 bases, with 14 bases lying between them. Germline V gives CDR1 SEHNR, CDR2 FQNEAQ (reference sequence). The CDR3 extends over 16 amino acids. This chain's CDR3 is CASSLSRGGFTGELFF. CDR3 DNA sequence: TGTGCCAGCAGCTTATCTCGCGGAGGTTTCACCGGGGAGCTGTTTTTT.

This clonotype showed up just a few times. The J gene is TRBJ1-2, the V gene TRBV3-1, with a weak D call TRBD1 (6 bases). V was clipped by 1 base and J by 6 bases, with 15 bases between them. There are 15 residues in the CDR3. Germline CDR1 is LGHDT and CDR2 is YNNKEL (reference sequence). The CDR3 reads CASSQARTVIHGYTF. DNA for the CDR3: TGTGCCAGCAGCCAAGCAAGGACAGTAATCCATGGCTACACCTTC.

This clonotype has a handful of counts. This chain links TRBV20-1 with TRBJ1-1, with a possible D match to TRBD1 (6 bases). V was cut by 2 bases and J by 4 bases, with 11 bases left in between. The CDR3 totals 13 residues. Germline V gene lookup returns CDR1 DFQATT and CDR2 SNEGSKA (reference sequence). This chain's CDR3 is CSARYGQTTEAFF. As DNA, the CDR3 is TGCAGTGCTAGATACGGACAGACCACTGAAGCTTTCTTT.

The CDR3 spells CASSLTDLAQFF. The CDR3 region has the DNA TGTGCCAGCAGTTTAACGGACCTCGCGCAGTTCTTC. J is TRBJ2-1 and V is TRBV12-3 or TRBV12-4; no definite D call. The CDR3 consists of 12 residues. Deletions cut 2 bases from V and 12 bases from J, with 11 bases between.

The V gene is TRBV5-1, the J gene TRBJ2-7; D may be TRBD1 (6 bases). The germline gives CDR1 SGHRS, CDR2 YFSETQ. Trimming removed 4 bases at V and 0 bases at J, with 14 bases between. The CDR3 consists of 15 residues. CDR3 coding DNA: TGCGCCAGCAGCATCCGGGACACCTACTCCTACGAGCAGTACTTC. The encoded protein is CASSIRDTYSYEQYF. The full variable domain, with the rest looked up from reference TRBV5-1 and TRBJ2-7, is KAGVTQTPRYLIKTRGQQVTLSCSPISGHRSVSWYQQTPGQGLQFLFEYFSETQRNKGNFPGRFSGRQFSNSRSEMNVSTLELGDSALYLCASSIRDTYSYEQYFGPGTRLTVT.

The CDR3 nucleotides are TGTGCCAGCAGCCCTAGAACAGGGGGCCGTGAAAAACTGTTTTTT. As protein: CASSPRTGGREKLFF. The chain employs TRBV5-6 and TRBJ1-4; 9 nucleotides line up with TRBD1. Trimming removed 4 bases from V and 7 bases from J; junction bases left unmatched: 8. Germline V CDR1 and CDR2: SGHDT, YYEEEE. The CDR3 is made up of 15 amino acids. Full variable domain (remainder filled in from reference TRBV5-6 and TRBJ1-4): DAGVTQSPTHLIKTRGQQVTLRCSPKSGHDTVSWYQQALGQGPQFIFQYYEEEERQRGNFPDRFSGHQFPNYSSELNVNALLLGDSALYLCASSPRTGGREKLFFGSGTQLSVL.

As to this clonotype: As the CDR3 is not closed by the conserved phenylalanine or tryptophan, this likely results from a read error. The DNA is omitted, as the CDR3 cannot be located on it reliably, and the CDR3 follows TCRdb's listing. J is TRBJ2-4 and V is TRBV6-2 or TRBV6-3; the table's D call, TRBD1, was not checked against the DNA. Ends included, the CDR3 has 11 residues. The V gene's germline CDR1 is MNHEY and CDR2 SVGEGT. The CDR3 is CASQGLMELHL.

This clonotype was found a few times. The CDR3, as DNA: TGTGCCTGGAGTGTACTGCTCTCGCTGCAGTTCTTC. This encodes CAWSVLLSLQFF. V and J are TRBV30 and TRBJ2-1, with unresolved D. The V end was cut by 0 bases, the J end by 12 bases, with 12 bases between. The CDR3 sequence is 12 residues long. The germline V gene has CDR1 GTSNPN and CDR2 SVGIG (reference sequence).

This clonotype has a handful of counts. The CDR3 region is CASSLFGTTNSPLHF. CDR3 bases: TGTGCCAGCAGTTTATTTGGGACAACGAATTCACCCCTCCACTTT. This chain joins TRBV27 and TRBJ1-6; TRBD1 might be the D (6 bases). The CDR3 runs 15 residues. Trimming pared 1 base from V and 7 bases from J, leaving 11 bases between. CDR1 is MNHEY, CDR2 SMNVEV, per germline (reference sequence).

There are a few counts of this clonotype. The V and J genes are TRBV20-1 and TRBJ2-1; weak D call: TRBD2 (6 bases). The CDR3 sequence is 17 residues long. Germline-derived CDR1 and CDR2 are DFQATT and SNEGSKA (reference sequence). V lost 1 base, J lost 5 bases, and 21 bases lay in between. The CDR3 nucleotides read TGCAGTGCTAGAGCCATCCCGGGGCGGGATATTCACAATGAGCAGTTCTTC. Protein product: CSARAIPGRDIHNEQFF.

This clonotype was detected a few times. The V call is TRBV11-2, the J call TRBJ2-3; 9 bases line up with TRBD2. Germline CDR1 and CDR2: SGHAT and FQNNGV. V gave up 6 bases and J gave up 4 bases; unmatched junction bases: 8. The CDR3 runs to 15 residues. DNA of the CDR3: TGTGCCAGCAGTCAAAAAGCGGGAGGCCCAGATACGCAGTATTTT. Encoded protein: CASSQKAGGPDTQYF.

This clonotype has only a few counts. This chain uses TRBV5-1 with TRBJ2-3, with D uncertain. This CDR3 spans 14 amino acids. V was shortened by 0 bases and J by 2 bases, with 7 bases between the two germline ends. Germline assignment: CDR1 SGHRS and CDR2 YFSETQ. The DNA of the CDR3 is TGCGCCAGCAGCTTGGACTGGGACACAGATACGCAGTATTTT. It is translated as CASSLDWDTDTQYF. The whole variable domain, remainder taken from reference TRBV5-1 and TRBJ2-3, is KAGVTQTPRYLIKTRGQQVTLSCSPISGHRSVSWYQQTPGQGLQFLFEYFSETQRNKGNFPGRFSGRQFSNSRSEMNVSTLELGDSALYLCASSLDWDTDTQYFGPGTRLTVL.

Many counts were recorded for this clonotype. The chain uses TRBV6-1 and TRBJ1-1; no definite D call. CDR1 and CDR2 from the germline V gene are MNHNS and SASEGT. Between the trimmed V and J ends, which lost 0 bases and 1 base, there was a span of 3 bases. The CDR3 runs to 13 residues. The CDR3 region has the DNA TGTGCCAGCAGTGAAGCCAGGAACACTGAAGCTTTCTTT. Its translation: CASSEARNTEAFF.

The chain couples TRBV6-2 or TRBV6-3 to TRBJ2-7, with 10 bases aligning to TRBD2. J was trimmed by 6 bases and V by 6 bases; bases with no gene match: 8. Germline V lookup: CDR1 MNHEY, CDR2 SVGEGT. The CDR3 is 14 residues long. In DNA, the CDR3 is TGTGCCAGCAGCGCTAGCGGGAGTAGGCCCGAGCAGTACTTC. This sequence encodes CASSASGSRPEQYF.